The 9 T cell receptor beta chains below come from one sample, sequenced in a study of persistence of HIV-infected CD4 T cells. Sequencing used immunoSEQ version 4 in survey mode. Clones were read by immunoSEQ multiplex PCR, and TCRdb kept only the in-frame ones, dropping some. Here the sample spans roughly 17,000 clones, around three fifths being singletons. For these receptors, no antigen is known. Lysates of CMV-infected fibroblasts at 10 ug/mL stimulated these cells. CD4+ T cells upregulating both CD40 ligand and CD69 were sorted as responding cells. The sequences come from CD4+ T cells sorted from PBMCs after approximately 19-hour stimulation, collected from a patient who received antiretroviral therapy. The source is an adult woman with HIV who was CMV-seropositive.

This clone occurred a few times. The chain links TRBV23-1 to TRBJ1-2, with 7 bases lining up with TRBD1. TRBV23-1 is given ORF status, its function remaining uncertain. V lost 2 bases, J lost 0 bases, and 21 bases stayed unmatched. This CDR3 contains 21 residues. This CDR3 is CASSQAILGPGTAKTNYGYTF. CDR3 DNA sequence: TGCGCCAGCAGTCAAGCCATCCTTGGTCCGGGGACAGCAAAAACTAACTATGGCTACACCTTC.

Here the CDR3 DNA reads TGCGCCAGTGCACGGGACTTTTCAGATACGCAGTATTTT. It translates to CASARDFSDTQYF. V gene TRBV10-1 combines with J gene TRBJ2-3; tentatively, D is TRBD2 (6 bases). From germline, CDR1 is WNHNN and CDR2 SYGVQD (reference sequence). The CDR3 has 13 amino acids. V gave up 9 bases and J gave up 4 bases, with 14 bases separating them.

This sequence joins TRBV19 and TRBJ1-4; 12 positions match TRBD1. Germline values: CDR1 LNHDA, CDR2 SQIVND (reference sequence). V lost 11 bases, J lost 2 bases, and 12 bases stayed unmatched. This CDR3 is built from 17 residues. The CDR3 DNA sequence: TGTGCCTCATCCCGGGACAGGGGGCTTGATACTAATGAAAAACTGTTTTTT. It encodes CASSRDRGLDTNEKLFF.

Judged by abundance, this clone is medium-sized. The genes are TRBV30 and TRBJ1-5; D may be TRBD1 (6 bases). Trimming took off 0 bases at V and 5 bases at J, with 11 bases between the two ends. The CDR3 runs 14 residues. CDR1 is GTSNPN and CDR2 is SVGIG in the germline V gene (reference sequence). The CDR3 nucleotides read TGTGCCTGGAGTGTAAAGGGGGGCGATCAGCCCCAGCATTTT. Translated, it gives CAWSVKGGDQPQHF.

The chain recombines TRBV14 with TRBJ2-3; D is ambiguous. This CDR3 is 11 amino acids long. V was pared by 1 base and J by 6 bases, with 2 bases between. The V gene's germline CDR1 is SGHDN and CDR2 FVKESK. The CDR3 region is CASSQVDTQYF. DNA for the CDR3: TGTGCCAGCAGCCAAGTGGATACGCAGTATTTT.

V gene TRBV6-6 combines with J gene TRBJ2-1; 10 nucleotides line up with TRBD1. There are 15 residues in the CDR3. V was pared by 3 bases and J by 9 bases, with 8 bases of the junction left unmatched. Germline CDR1 and CDR2: MNHNY and SVGAGI (reference sequence). The CDR3 here is CASSYPGQGSAEQFF. The DNA for the CDR3 is TGTGCCAGCAGTTATCCGGGACAGGGGTCCGCTGAGCAGTTCTTC.

The V gene is TRBV5-1, the J gene TRBJ2-1, with TRBD2 as a possible D gene (6 bases). Trimming took 0 bases from V and 2 from J, leaving 9 bases between them. This CDR3 contains 15 residues. Germline V gives CDR1 SGHRS, CDR2 YFSETQ. The CDR3 region is CASSLDGGTYNEQFF. CDR3 DNA sequence: TGCGCCAGCAGCTTGGACGGGGGAACCTACAATGAGCAGTTCTTC.

The chain combines TRBV6-5 with TRBJ1-4, with 7 bases aligning to TRBD1. After removal of 5 bases from V and 4 bases from J, the junction contained 4 bases not matched to a gene. The V gene's germline CDR1 is MNHEY and CDR2 SVGAGI. The length of the CDR3 is 14 residues. The CDR3 DNA sequence: TGTGCCAGCAGTAATGGACAGGATAATGAAAAACTGTTTTTT. Translated, it gives CASSNGQDNEKLFF.

Relative to its sample, this clone is medium-sized. The chain employs TRBV10-1 and TRBJ2-1; 9 bases line up with TRBD2. The CDR3 spans 15 residues. V dropped 0 bases and J dropped 9; count of bases not matched to a gene: 6. Germline CDR1 WNHNN, CDR2 SYGVQD (reference sequence). The CDR3 nucleotides read TGCGCCAGCAGTGAGTCTGGCGGGGGGGCCCGTGAGCAGTTCTTC. It is translated as CASSESGGGAREQFF.